This T cell receptor beta chain was recorded in a study of T cells in Graves' hyperthyroidism and ophthalmopathy. PBMCs were derived from 7.5 to 10 ml fresh peripheral blood. RNA transcripts served as the template for amplifying TCR beta CDR3 regions. Carried out on the TCR CDR3, a first-round RT-PCR used the HTBI primer set. In TCRdb, the multiplex PCR reads were re-called with MiXCR into one record per CDR3 protein. The table has 400,000 to 500,000 distinct CDR3 sequences, 14% to 15% seen once. This clonotype was observed many times. Sequenced sample: blood. This receptor was obtained from a man aged 18 to 30 with Graves' ophthalmopathy.

CDR3 in amino acids: CAILKTSGSHNEQFF. In nucleotides, the CDR3 is TGTGCCATCCTCAAGACTAGCGGGAGCCACAATGAGCAGTTCTTC. The rearrangement joins TRBV7-9 to TRBJ2-1; TRBD2 matches 12 bases. Losses at the gene ends were 10 bases for V and 5 bases for J; bases not matched to a gene: 9. Germline-derived CDR1 and CDR2 are SEHNR and FQNEAQ (reference sequence). CDR3 size: 15 residues. Looking up the rest from reference TRBV7-9 and TRBJ2-1 gives the full variable domain: DTGVSQNPRHKITKRGQNVTFRCDPISEHNRLYWYRQTLGQGPEFLTYFQNEAQLEKSRLLSDRFSAERPKGSFSTLEIQRTEQGDSAMYLCAILKTSGSHNEQFFGPGTRLTVL.